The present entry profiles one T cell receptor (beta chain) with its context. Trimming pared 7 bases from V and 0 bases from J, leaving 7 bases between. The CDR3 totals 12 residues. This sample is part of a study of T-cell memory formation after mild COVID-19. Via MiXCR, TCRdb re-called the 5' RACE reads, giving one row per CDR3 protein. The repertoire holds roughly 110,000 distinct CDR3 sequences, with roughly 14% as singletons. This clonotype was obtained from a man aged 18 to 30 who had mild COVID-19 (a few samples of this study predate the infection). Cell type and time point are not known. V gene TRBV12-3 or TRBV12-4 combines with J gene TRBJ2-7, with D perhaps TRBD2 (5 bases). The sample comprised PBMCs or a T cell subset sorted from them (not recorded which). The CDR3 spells CASTRDSYEQYF. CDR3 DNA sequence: TGTGCCAGCACTCGGGACTCCTACGAGCAGTACTTC.